The 16 T cell receptor beta chains given below trace back to one sample, sequenced in a study of OX40 agonist ivuxolimab in advanced cancers. Repertoires were generated with immunoSEQ multiplex PCR, while TCRdb's copy carries only in-frame clones and drops some. The sample carries some 130,000 clones, roughly nine tenths recorded once. The specimen comprised CD4+ or CD8+ T cells sorted from blood, sampled in a trial of the OX40 agonist ivuxolimab. The receptors here all came from an adult with an advanced solid tumor such as melanoma, head and neck, liver or kidney cancer.

This rearrangement joins TRBV2 to TRBJ1-1; D is unresolved. The CDR3 loop spans 13 amino acids. V was trimmed by 7 bases and J by 3 bases, leaving 12 bases between them. The germline CDR1 and CDR2 sequences are SNHLY and FYNNEI. The CDR3 loop reads CASKGAWDTEAFF. The CDR3 DNA follows: TGTGCCAGCAAAGGTGCCTGGGACACTGAAGCTTTCTTT.

The chain carries TRBV4-1 and TRBJ2-2; D not resolved. Looked up from germline, CDR1 is MGHRA and CDR2 is YSYEKL. This CDR3 region has 15 residues. V was trimmed by 4 bases and J by 2 bases, leaving 11 bases between them. The chain's CDR3 is CASSLYTDNTGELFF. CDR3 bases: TGCGCCAGCAGCCTATACACAGACAACACCGGGGAGCTGTTTTTT.

The gene calls are TRBV29-1 and TRBJ2-3; 8 positions agree with TRBD2. The CDR3 covers 15 residues. The germline V gene has CDR1 SQVTM and CDR2 ANQGSEA. The J segment lost 3 bases and the V segment lost 6 bases, leaving 11 bases of the junction unmatched. For the CDR3, the DNA is TGCAGCGTGCCCTCCGGGGGGGAGTGGACAGATACGCAGTATTTT. Amino acids: CSVPSGGEWTDTQYF.

The genes are TRBV28 and TRBJ1-3, with a tentative D call TRBD1 (6 bases). Between the trimmed V and J ends, which lost 4 bases and 0 bases, there was a span of 10 bases. The germline V gene has CDR1 MDHEN and CDR2 SYDVKM. The CDR3 covers 15 residues. This chain's CDR3 is CASSSGQFSGNTIYF. The CDR3 nucleotides read TGTGCCAGCAGTTCCGGACAGTTCTCTGGAAACACCATATATTTT. The entire variable domain, with the rest obtained from reference TRBV28 and TRBJ1-3, is as follows: DVKVTQSSRYLVKRTGEKVFLECVQDMDHENMFWYRQDPGLGLRLIYFSYDVKMKEKGDIPEGYSVSREKKERFSLILESASTNQTSMYLCASSSGQFSGNTIYFGEGSWLTVV.

The chain couples TRBV7-9 to TRBJ1-1, with D unresolved. CDR1 is SEHNR and CDR2 is FQNEAQ in the germline V gene (reference sequence). This CDR3 contains 11 residues. Trimming removed 4 bases from V and 10 bases from J, with 10 bases in between. This chain's CDR3 is CASSSPAGAFF. CDR3 in DNA: TGTGCCAGCAGCTCCCCCGCTGGAGCTTTCTTT. Full variable domain (remainder filled in from reference TRBV7-9 and TRBJ1-1): DTGVSQNPRHKITKRGQNVTFRCDPISEHNRLYWYRQTLGQGPEFLTYFQNEAQLEKSRLLSDRFSAERPKGSFSTLEIQRTEQGDSAMYLCASSSPAGAFFGQGTRLTVV.

The chain is built from TRBV7-8 and TRBJ2-7, with TRBD2 as a possible D gene (5 bases). This CDR3 contains 15 residues. V was trimmed by 1 base and J by 1 base, leaving 11 bases between them. The germline gives CDR1 SGHVS, CDR2 FQNEAQ. This CDR3 is CASSLGGTGSYEQYF. DNA of the CDR3: TGTGCCAGCAGCTTAGGGGGTACGGGGTCCTACGAGCAGTACTTC.

The chain couples TRBV18 to TRBJ1-1; weak D call: TRBD1 (5 bases). This CDR3 is 16 amino acids long. CDR1 is KGHSH, CDR2 LQKENI, per germline. The V end lost 5 bases, the J end lost 0 bases, and 16 bases lay between the germline ends. CDR3 sequence (DNA): TGTGCCAGCTCAACGGGGCAAACCCCCCTGAACACTGAAGCTTTCTTT. Translating gives CASSTGQTPLNTEAFF.

V gene TRBV6-1 combines with J gene TRBJ2-3; tentative D call: TRBD1 (5 bases). Trimming cost V 3 bases and J 1 base, with 11 bases left between them. The V gene's germline CDR1 is MNHNS and CDR2 SASEGT. CDR3 size: 15 residues. Here the CDR3 reads CASSDRVSGTDTQYF. The CDR3 bases are TGTGCCAGCAGTGACAGGGTTTCGGGCACAGATACGCAGTATTTT.

The rearrangement joins TRBV28 to TRBJ2-4; no clear D gene. Germline V gene data show CDR1 as MDHEN and CDR2 as SYDVKM. V lost 3 bases and J lost 0, with 9 bases in between. This CDR3 has 15 residues. CDR3 in amino acids: CASSLSLLAKNIQYF. The CDR3 DNA reads TGTGCCAGCAGTTTGTCTCTTTTAGCCAAAAACATTCAGTACTTC.

The chain is built from TRBV6-5 and TRBJ1-4, with D unclear. Germline CDR1 and CDR2: MNHEY and SVGAGI. V shed 0 bases and J shed 7 bases, with 9 bases lying between them. The CDR3 totals 14 residues. For the CDR3, the DNA is TGTGCCAGCAGTTACTCAGGAGGGTTTGAAAAACTGTTTTTT. Protein product: CASSYSGGFEKLFF.

V is TRBV5-1 and J is TRBJ1-4, with TRBD1 matching 7 bases. J gave up 5 bases and V 0 bases, and 4 bases lay outside the gene matches. The length of the CDR3 is 15 residues. Germline values: CDR1 SGHRS, CDR2 YFSETQ. The CDR3 DNA follows: TGCGCCAGCAGCTTGGGGGGACAGCAGAATGAAAAACTGTTTTTT. The encoded protein is CASSLGGQQNEKLFF.

A note on this clone: The same CDR3 also results from other DNA sequences found in this sample. V usage is TRBV2 and J usage is TRBJ2-5; the D is unclear. The germline V and J ends were trimmed by 5 bases and 1 base, with 2 bases remaining between them. Germline V gene data show CDR1 as SNHLY and CDR2 as FYNNEI. This CDR3 region has 11 residues. DNA for the CDR3: TGTGCCAGCAGTTTCCAAGAGACCCAGTACTTC. This codes for CASSFQETQYF.

V is TRBV7-9 and J is TRBJ1-1; TRBD1 matches at 9 bases. The germline CDR1 and CDR2 sequences are SEHNR and FQNEAQ (reference sequence). CDR3 length: 16 amino acids. V lost 8 bases, J lost 10 bases, and 20 bases stayed unmatched. CDR3 in DNA: TGTGCCAGCTCCGCACCCGGGACAGGGAACACCCGGCTAGCTTTCTTT. Translating gives CASSAPGTGNTRLAFF. Supplemented by reference TRBV7-9 and TRBJ1-1, the full variable domain reads DTGVSQNPRHKITKRGQNVTFRCDPISEHNRLYWYRQTLGQGPEFLTYFQNEAQLEKSRLLSDRFSAERPKGSFSTLEIQRTEQGDSAMYLCASSAPGTGNTRLAFFGQGTRLTVV.

The V gene is TRBV10-2, the J gene TRBJ2-7, with TRBD1 identical over 8 bases. This CDR3 has 16 residues. CDR1 and CDR2 (germline): WSHSY, SAAADI. The V and J ends lost 5 bases and 1 base, in that order; junction bases with no gene match: 10. The CDR3 region is CASSSSRDRLSYEQYF. CDR3 nucleotide sequence: TGCGCCAGCAGTTCTTCCAGGGACAGGCTATCCTACGAGCAGTACTTC.

The rearrangement links TRBV12-5 to TRBJ2-2; a possible D gene is TRBD1 (6 bases). The CDR3 covers 18 residues. The germline V gene has CDR1 LGHNT and CDR2 FRNRAP. Trimming took 5 bases from V and 0 from J, leaving 19 bases between them. The CDR3 DNA follows: TGTGCTAGTGGTCCCGCTACTAAGACAGGCTCGAACACCGGGGAGCTGTTTTTT. This encodes CASGPATKTGSNTGELFF.

The rearrangement links TRBV29-1 to TRBJ2-5; 9 bases map to TRBD2. The germline gives CDR1 SQVTM, CDR2 ANQGSEA. J gave up 2 bases and V 2 bases, and 0 bases lay outside the gene matches. The CDR3 extends over 13 amino acids. The CDR3 protein is CSVESGGQETQYF. The CDR3 DNA sequence: TGCAGCGTTGAAAGCGGGGGGCAAGAGACCCAGTACTTC.